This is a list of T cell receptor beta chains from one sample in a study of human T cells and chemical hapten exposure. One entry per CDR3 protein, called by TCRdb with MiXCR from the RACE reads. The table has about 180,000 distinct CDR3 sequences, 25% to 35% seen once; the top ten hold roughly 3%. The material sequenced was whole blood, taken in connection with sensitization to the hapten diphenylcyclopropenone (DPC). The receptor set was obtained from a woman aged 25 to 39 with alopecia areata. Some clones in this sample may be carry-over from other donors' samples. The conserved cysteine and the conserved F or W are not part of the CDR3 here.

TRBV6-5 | ASSSDEGETQY
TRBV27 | ASSPGSTGVLDEQY
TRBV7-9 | ASSPRLAQTNEQF
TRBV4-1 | ASSQDPSGWRGV
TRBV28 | ASSFAGGRNTIY
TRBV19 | ASSKLAGGADEQF
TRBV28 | ASSFPGTEAF
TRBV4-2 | ASSQVGLAGNTGELF
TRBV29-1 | SVGGGYEQY
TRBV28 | ASQVPLYEQY
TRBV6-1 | ASRSTGNTEAF
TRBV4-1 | ASSQEVTYGYT
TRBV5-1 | ASSEGQGWNSPLH
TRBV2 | ASSELTANTEAF
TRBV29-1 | SVGTGAPTGELF
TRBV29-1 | SVLKVVGSYNEQF
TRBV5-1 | ASSLEGQGVRYT
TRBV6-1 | ASTYGDSTYEQY